Below, 31 T cell receptor beta chains from the same sample are listed, as sequenced in a study of blood T cells in healthy people across ages. A J-beta primer mix and a sample-barcoded 5' primer were used in a second PCR of roughly 6 to 12 cycles. TCRdb passed the 5' RACE reads through MiXCR, listing each CDR3 protein once. Altogether about 1,400,000 distinct CDR3 sequences are present, 42% being singletons, with the ten largest covering roughly 7.7%. Material: blood. These receptors came from a woman aged 18-35 years in good health.

A few counts support this clonotype. This chain uses TRBV20-1 with TRBJ1-1, with a weak D call TRBD1 (6 bases). Trimming pared 5 bases from V and 0 bases from J, leaving 16 bases between. The CDR3 has 15 amino acids. Germline V gene sequence: CDR1 DFQATT, CDR2 SNEGSKA (reference sequence). The CDR3 region has the DNA TGCAGTGCTCGCTTTGGGGGGCATATGAACACTGAAGCTTTCTTT. Its translation: CSARFGGHMNTEAFF.

This clonotype was counted between two and nine times. CDR3 nucleotides: TGTGCCAGCAGCTTAGCGATCACTGAGCAGTTCTTC. It specifies CASSLAITEQFF. J is TRBJ2-1 and V is TRBV7-6; D gene unclear. There are 12 residues in the CDR3. CDR1 is SGHVS and CDR2 is FNYEAQ in the germline V gene. Trimming left V 0 bases short and J 9 bases short, with 6 bases between. Full variable domain (remainder filled in from reference TRBV7-6 and TRBJ2-1): GAGVSQSPRYKVTKRGQDVALRCDPISGHVSLYWYRQALGQGPEFLTYFNYEAQQDKSGLPNDRFSAERPEGSISTLTIQRTEQRDSAMYRCASSLAITEQFFGPGTRLTVL.

The V and J genes are TRBV4-2 and TRBJ2-1; TRBD2 is a possible D gene (6 bases). Trimming removed 1 base at V and 8 bases at J, with 15 bases between. The germline V gene encodes CDR1 LGHNA and CDR2 YNFKEQ. The CDR3 consists of 15 residues. DNA of the CDR3: TGTGCCAGCAGCCAAGTTGAGCGGGCCCCCCATGAGCAGTTCTTC. Its protein product is CASSQVERAPHEQFF.

This clonotype was counted only a few times. The V gene is TRBV11-2, the J gene TRBJ2-7, with D possibly being TRBD1 (5 bases). The CDR3 spans 13 residues. The germline V and J ends were trimmed by 6 bases and 5 bases, with 14 bases remaining between them. Germline V gene lookup returns CDR1 SGHAT and CDR2 FQNNGV. Written as DNA, the CDR3 is TGTGCCAGCAGAGCCGCTTCAGGGAACGAGCAGTACTTC. Amino acid sequence: CASRAASGNEQYF.

This chain connects TRBV20-1 to TRBJ2-1, with a possible D match to TRBD1 (6 bases). CDR3 length equals 16 residues. Germline loops: CDR1 DFQATT, CDR2 SNEGSKA (reference sequence). Trimming shortened V by 2 bases and J by 1 base, and 15 bases separated the two germline ends. In DNA, the CDR3 is TGCAGTGCTAGATCAGGGGCAGCCTATTCCTACAATGAGCAGTTCTTC. It codes for CSARSGAAYSYNEQFF.

The chain has TRBV6-6 and TRBJ1-2, with D unclear. The CDR3 spans 16 residues. The V end lost 8 bases, the J end lost 4 bases, and 23 bases lay between the germline ends. Per the germline V gene, CDR1 is MNHNY and CDR2 is SVGAGI (reference sequence). CDR3 sequence reads: CASHDTGYGLGYGYTF. CDR3 bases: TGTGCCAGCCACGACACGGGATATGGGCTCGGCTATGGCTACACCTTC.

This clonotype has a handful of counts. The chain has TRBV29-1 and TRBJ2-1; 7 nucleotides align to TRBD1. There are 15 residues in the CDR3. Per germline, CDR1 SQVTM and CDR2 ANQGSEA. V lost 3 bases, J lost 8 bases, and 13 bases stayed unmatched. The CDR3 sequence: CSVDLPGQTRDEQFF. The CDR3 nucleotides read TGCAGCGTTGACCTCCCGGGACAGACTCGGGATGAGCAGTTCTTC.

In regard to this clonotype: A read error is possible here, since a much larger clone lies one base away. The rearrangement uses TRBV12-3 or TRBV12-4 and TRBJ2-3; D might be TRBD2 (6 bases). V lost 7 bases to trimming and J lost 4 bases, with 9 bases between them. The CDR3 contains 12 residues. The CDR3 loop is CASTTSPDTQYF. DNA of the CDR3: TGTGCCAGCACCACTAGCCCAGATACGCAGTATTTT.

In this sample, this clonotype turned up many times. The gene calls are TRBV20-1 and TRBJ2-7; a weak D match, TRBD2 (5 bases). Germline lookup yields CDR1 DFQATT and CDR2 SNEGSKA (reference sequence). Trimming stripped 3 bases from V and 0 bases from J, with 9 bases between. This CDR3 is built from 13 residues. The CDR3 loop is CSASEAVSYEQYF. The CDR3 region has the DNA TGCAGTGCTAGCGAAGCGGTCTCCTACGAGCAGTACTTC.

There are a few counts of this clonotype. A much larger clone is a single base away; this may be a read error. The J gene is TRBJ2-7, the V gene TRBV7-2; 10 nucleotides match TRBD2. Trimming took 5 bases from V and 3 from J; bases not matched to a gene: 4. Germline assignment: CDR1 SGHTA and CDR2 FQGNSA. The CDR3 extends over 14 amino acids. CDR3 loop: CASSTRTSGYEQYF. DNA for the CDR3: TGTGCCAGCAGCACCCGGACTAGCGGCTACGAGCAGTACTTC. Filled out from reference TRBV7-2 and TRBJ2-7, the complete variable domain reads GAGVSQSPSNKVTEKGKDVELRCDPISGHTALYWYRQSLGQGLEFLIYFQGNSAPDKSGLPSDRFSAERTGGSVSTLTIQRTQQEDSAVYLCASSTRTSGYEQYFGPGTRLTVT.

The DNA of the CDR3 is TGTGCCAGCAGCCGACAGGGGGCCGGGGAGACCCAGTACTTC. This gives the protein CASSRQGAGETQYF. This chain uses TRBV6-6 with TRBJ2-5; 10 bases agree with TRBD1. CDR1 and CDR2 from the germline V gene are MNHNY and SVGAGI (reference sequence). V shed 6 bases, J shed 5 bases, and the junction held 6 bases outside the gene matches. CDR3 length: 14 amino acids.

The chain has TRBV21-1 and TRBJ2-7; the DNA was not used to check the table's D call, TRBD2. TRBV21-1 is a listed pseudogene. The CDR3 consists of 14 residues. As DNA, the CDR3 is TGTGCCAGCAGCAAACGGGACCAGCAATACGAGCAGTACTTC. As protein: CASSKRDQQYEQYF.

The chain has TRBV29-1 and TRBJ2-7, with 7 bases fitting TRBD2. The trim removed 6 bases at V and 6 bases at J, leaving 11 bases unmatched. Germline loops: CDR1 SQVTM, CDR2 ANQGSEA. The CDR3 is 13 residues long. CDR3 sequence: CSVPAGREGEQYF. In DNA, the CDR3 is TGCAGCGTCCCGGCAGGGAGGGAAGGCGAGCAGTACTTC.

Only a few counts were recorded for this clonotype. The chain links TRBV11-2 to TRBJ2-3, with TRBD1 matching over 7 bases. Germline-derived CDR1 and CDR2 are SGHAT and FQNNGV. There are 14 residues in the CDR3. The ends lost 1 base at V and 14 bases at J; junction bases unmatched: 12. The CDR3 is CASSLADRSRFRYF. The DNA for the CDR3 is TGTGCCAGCAGCTTAGCGGACAGGTCTCGGTTTAGGTATTTT. Full variable domain (outside the CDR3, taken from reference TRBV11-2 and TRBJ2-3): EAGVAQSPRYKIIEKRQSVAFWCNPISGHATLYWYQQILGQGPKLLIQFQNNGVVDDSQLPKDRFSAERLKGVDSTLKIQPAKLEDSAVYLCASSLADRSRFRYFGPGTRLTVL.

The chain employs TRBV9 and TRBJ2-7, with 8 bases matching TRBD2. The length of the CDR3 is 14 residues. The V gene's germline CDR1 is SGDLS and CDR2 YYNGEE. The V and J ends lost 3 bases and 2 bases, in that order; junction bases with no gene match: 4. DNA of the CDR3: TGTGCCAGCAGCGAGCGGGGGACGACCTACGAGCAGTACTTC. Its translation: CASSERGTTYEQYF.

The chain has TRBV20-1 and TRBJ2-5; D not certain. V was cut by 6 bases and J by 1 base, with 12 bases left in between. The length of the CDR3 is 13 residues. CDR1 and CDR2 from the germline V gene are DFQATT and SNEGSKA (reference sequence). Written as DNA, the CDR3 is TGCAGTGCCCCGCCGGAGATCCAAGAGACCCAGTACTTC. Its translation: CSAPPEIQETQYF.

The chain employs TRBV2 and TRBJ2-7; the D gene is possibly TRBD2 (5 bases). Germline CDR1 and CDR2: SNHLY and FYNNEI. The CDR3 contains 14 residues. With 4 bases removed from V and 0 bases from J, the gap between germline ends came to 10 bases. CDR3 in amino acids: CASSVVGSSYEQYF. The CDR3 bases are TGTGCCAGCAGTGTTGTAGGGAGCTCCTACGAGCAGTACTTC.

The chain couples TRBV29-1 to TRBJ1-5, with D possibly TRBD1 on 5 matching bases. The CDR3 extends over 13 amino acids. Trimming removed 3 bases at V and 9 bases at J, with 15 bases between. From germline, CDR1 is SQVTM and CDR2 ANQGSEA. CDR3 bases: TGCAGCGTTGAGGTTGGGGCCGGGGCGCCCCAGCATTTT. Translated, it gives CSVEVGAGAPQHF.

In this sample, this clonotype turned up a few times. The chain joins TRBV6-6 to TRBJ1-2; D uncertain. Per the germline V gene, CDR1 is MNHNY and CDR2 is SVGAGI (reference sequence). V gave up 7 bases and J gave up 4 bases, with 13 bases separating them. This CDR3 region has 13 residues. The chain's CDR3 is CASNNRPAYGYTF. The CDR3 DNA follows: TGTGCCAGCAACAATAGGCCGGCCTATGGCTACACCTTC.

The rearrangement links TRBV27 to TRBJ1-5; a weak D match, TRBD1 (6 bases). Germline V gene lookup returns CDR1 MNHEY and CDR2 SMNVEV (reference sequence). The CDR3 loop spans 15 amino acids. Trimming pared 5 bases from V and 4 bases from J, leaving 15 bases between. CDR3 coding DNA: TGTGCCAGCAGTCTTACGGGACAAAAAAATCAGCCCCAGCATTTT. Protein product: CASSLTGQKNQPQHF.

A note on this clonotype: The junction shows a germline mismatch at one end, possibly a read error. The gene calls are TRBV19 and TRBJ2-1; possibly TRBD2 for D (5 bases). Per the germline V gene, CDR1 is LNHDA and CDR2 is SQIVND (reference sequence). This CDR3 region has 15 residues. In nucleotides, the CDR3 is TGTGCCAGTAGTCTAGCCTATTTTTCCTGCAATGAGCAGTTCTTC. Translated, it gives CASSLAYFSCNEQFF.

This clonotype was seen more than once but under ten times. The CDR3 sequence: CASSLYGTQNNSPLHF. Here the CDR3 DNA reads TGTGCCAGCAGTTTATACGGGACACAAAATAATTCACCCCTCCACTTT. The V and J genes are TRBV12-3 or TRBV12-4 and TRBJ1-6; D might be TRBD1 (6 bases). V was pared by 2 bases and J by 5 bases, with 13 bases between. The CDR3 is made up of 16 amino acids.

This clonotype has more than one count but fewer than ten. The genes are TRBV20-1 and TRBJ1-6; 7 bases match TRBD1. This CDR3 spans 16 amino acids. Germline-derived CDR1 and CDR2 are DFQATT and SNEGSKA (reference sequence). The J segment lost 0 bases and the V segment lost 6 bases, leaving 8 bases of the junction unmatched. As DNA, the CDR3 is TGCAGTGCCCTCGAACAGGGGAGCTCCTATAATTCACCCCTCCACTTT. It codes for CSALEQGSSYNSPLHF.

The CDR3 region is CASSSIGEKLFF. The CDR3 DNA follows: TGTGCCAGCAGTTCCATTGGTGAAAAACTGTTTTTT. The genes are TRBV27 and TRBJ1-4, with no clear D. The ends were cut back, 4 bases at V and 7 bases at J, with 7 bases in the middle. Germline assignment: CDR1 MNHEY and CDR2 SMNVEV (reference sequence). The CDR3 contains 12 residues.

In nucleotides, the CDR3 is TGTGCCATCAGTGGGGAAGCTGGGGCCAACGTCCTGACTTTC. Translated, it gives CAISGEAGANVLTF. J is TRBJ2-6 and V is TRBV10-3, with unresolved D. V lost 4 bases and J lost 2, with 6 bases in between. The CDR3 has 14 amino acids. CDR1 and CDR2 (germline): ENHRY, SYGVKD.

The CDR3 DNA follows: TGCAGCGTAGCCACCGGGACAGGGAAGGGCTACACCTTC. Amino acids: CSVATGTGKGYTF. J is TRBJ1-2 and V is TRBV29-1, with TRBD1 matching 9 bases. V shed 6 bases, J shed 8 bases, and the junction held 10 bases outside the gene matches. This CDR3 has 13 amino acids. Germline CDR1 is SQVTM and CDR2 is ANQGSEA.

The chain has TRBV7-2 and TRBJ1-5; D ambiguous. V lost 5 bases to trimming and J lost 0 bases, with 8 bases between them. This CDR3 is built from 14 residues. CDR1 is SGHTA and CDR2 is FQGNSA in the germline V gene. The CDR3 region is CASSRRASNQPQHF. The CDR3 DNA is TGTGCCAGCAGCCGCAGAGCTAGCAATCAGCCCCAGCATTTT.

This clonotype was seen at least ten times. The chain recombines TRBV6-6 with TRBJ1-2; TRBD1 matches 7 bases. Trimming at V came to 2 bases and at J to 0 bases, leaving 6 bases not matched to a gene. CDR3 length equals 16 residues. Looked up from germline, CDR1 is MNHNY and CDR2 is SVGAGI (reference sequence). CDR3 loop: CASSYLTGASNYGYTF. In nucleotides, the CDR3 is TGTGCCAGCAGTTACCTTACAGGGGCATCTAACTATGGCTACACCTTC.

The chain is built from TRBV7-9 and TRBJ2-7, with D tentatively TRBD2 (5 bases). The V end was cut by 5 bases, the J end by 3 bases, with 14 bases between. The CDR3 has 14 residues. CDR1 and CDR2 from the germline V gene are SEHNR and FQNEAQ (reference sequence). The DNA of the CDR3 is TGTGCCAGCAGCCCGGCGAGCGGCGTCTACGAGCAGTACTTC. It codes for CASSPASGVYEQYF.

This clonotype was counted between two and nine times. The J gene is TRBJ2-1, the V gene TRBV10-3, with D hard to call. Germline-derived CDR1 and CDR2 are ENHRY and SYGVKD. The CDR3 spans 12 residues. V was trimmed by 2 bases and J by 6 bases, leaving 5 bases between them. The CDR3 spells CAISELPNEQFF. CDR3 coding DNA: TGTGCCATCAGTGAGCTCCCCAATGAGCAGTTCTTC.

In the case of this clonotype: The junction and the germline gene differ at one end; a read error may be behind it. The chain recombines TRBV19 with TRBJ2-2, with D possibly TRBD1 on 6 matching bases. The CDR3 spans 15 residues. From germline, CDR1 is LNHDA and CDR2 SQIVND (reference sequence). The CDR3 loop is CASSTPTGNAGELFF. The CDR3 bases are TGTGCCAGTAGTACTCCTACAGGGAACGCCGGGGAGCTGTTTTTT. Together with reference TRBV19 and TRBJ2-2, the CDR3 gives the full variable domain: DGGITQSPKYLFRKEGQNVTLSCEQNLNHDAMYWYRQDPGQGLRLIYYSQIVNDFQKGDIAEGYSVSREKKESFPLTVTSAQKNPTAFYLCASSTPTGNAGELFFGEGSRLTVL.